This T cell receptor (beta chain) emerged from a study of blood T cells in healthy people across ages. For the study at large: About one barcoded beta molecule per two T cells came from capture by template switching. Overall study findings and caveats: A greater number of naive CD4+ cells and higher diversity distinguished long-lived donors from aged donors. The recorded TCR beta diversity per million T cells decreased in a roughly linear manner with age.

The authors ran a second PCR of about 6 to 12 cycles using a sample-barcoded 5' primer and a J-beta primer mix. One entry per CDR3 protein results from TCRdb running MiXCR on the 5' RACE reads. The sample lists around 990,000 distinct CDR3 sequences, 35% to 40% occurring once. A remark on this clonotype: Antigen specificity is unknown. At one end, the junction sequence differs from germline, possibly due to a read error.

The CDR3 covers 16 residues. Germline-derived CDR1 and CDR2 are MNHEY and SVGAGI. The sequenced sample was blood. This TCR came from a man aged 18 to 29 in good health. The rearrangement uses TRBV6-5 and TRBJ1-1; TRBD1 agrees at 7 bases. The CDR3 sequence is CATSYSTDRSLTEAFF. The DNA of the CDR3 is TGTGCCACCAGTTACTCGACGGACAGGAGCCTCACTGAAGCTTTCTTT.